This note documents a single TCR beta chain sequence. These data belong to a study of blood T cell repertoires in COVID-19. Looked up from germline, CDR1 is SNHLY and CDR2 is FYNNEI. The CDR3 extends over 12 amino acids. Trimming shortened V by 7 bases and J by 3 bases, and 7 bases separated the two germline ends. The protocol was immunoSEQ multiplex PCR, while the TCRdb copy is restricted to in-frame clones and leaves out a portion. The repertoire holds under 200,000 clones, with approximately 90% as singletons. This sequence originates from a woman younger than 35 who had recovered from COVID-19. The specimen was PBMCs or T cells enriched from blood (not recorded which). The V gene is TRBV2, the J gene TRBJ2-1; D is unclear. Written as DNA, the CDR3 is TGTGCCAGCACGAGAGGCTACAATGAGCAGTTCTTC. This translates into CASTRGYNEQFF.